This is a list of T cell receptor beta chains from one sample in a study of shared clonotypes between healthy human individuals. Repertoires were generated with immunoSEQ multiplex PCR, while TCRdb's copy carries only in-frame clones and drops some. Of approximately 2.1 million clones in the sample, more than 85% were seen once. The sequenced sample consisted of naive CD4+ T cells from PBMCs. These receptors came from a man aged 18-30 years in good health. Some clones in this sample may be carry-over from other donors' samples. Both conserved end residues are part of each CDR3. The D gene is left open where the match is weak. Size tells how often a clone was seen (once, few, many) or the class of an expanded clone, and some rows leave it out.

v_call	clone_size	j_call	d_call	cdr3_aa	cdr3_nt
TRBV4-2	-	TRBJ2-3	TRBD2	CASSQSGLAGGTDTQYF	TGTGCCAGCAGCCAATCCGGACTAGCGGGAGGAACAGATACGCAGTATTTT
TRBV4-3	-	TRBJ2-2	-	CASSQVRQGGELFF	TGCGCCAGCAGCCAAGTTCGGCAGGGCGGGGAGCTGTTTTTT
TRBV6-1	-	TRBJ2-3	-	CASSASGLADTQYF	TGTGCCAGCAGTGCGTCAGGGCTGGCAGATACGCAGTATTTT
TRBV5-1	-	TRBJ2-5	TRBD1	CASSATGMRQETQYF	TGCGCCAGCAGCGCGACAGGGATGAGGCAAGAGACCCAGTACTTC
TRBV11-2	-	TRBJ1-4	TRBD1	CASSLIPPRDRGEKLFF	TGTGCCAGCAGCTTGATACCACCGCGGGACAGGGGCGAAAAACTGTTTTTT
TRBV5-4	-	TRBJ1-2	TRBD1	CASSQGTGALHYGYTF	TGTGCCAGCAGCCAAGGGACAGGGGCGCTACACTATGGCTACACCTTC
TRBV2	-	TRBJ1-2	-	CASTGEFNYGYTF	TGTGCCAGCACAGGGGAGTTTAACTATGGCTACACCTTC
TRBV19	-	TRBJ2-6	-	CASSHPGKNVLTF	TGTGCCAGTAGTCATCCGGGTAAAAACGTCCTGACTTTC
TRBV18	-	TRBJ2-5	TRBD2	CASSPRLVANRAGLVGETQYF	TGTGCCAGCTCACCACGGCTGGTAGCTAACCGGGCTGGACTAGTTGGAGAGACCCAGTACTTC
TRBV6-1	-	TRBJ2-7	-	CASRFGTAYEQYF	TGTGCCAGCAGGTTCGGTACCGCCTACGAGCAGTACTTC
TRBV6-6	-	TRBJ2-5	TRBD1	CASSPQGPPGTQYF	TGTGCCAGCAGCCCACAGGGGCCTCCGGGGACCCAGTACTTC
TRBV5-1	few	TRBJ2-1	TRBD2	CASTLAGGSYNEQFF	TGCGCCAGCACCCTAGCGGGAGGCTCCTACAATGAGCAGTTCTTC
TRBV11-3	-	TRBJ2-7	-	CASSRSRGLGDYLVEQYF	TGTGCCAGCAGCCGATCGCGGGGGCTGGGAGACTACTTGGTCGAGCAGTACTTC
TRBV29-1	-	TRBJ1-1	-	CSVRGRENTEAFF	TGCAGCGTGCGGGGCAGGGAGAACACTGAAGCTTTCTTT
TRBV5-6	-	TRBJ2-1	-	CASSLEFVDNEQFF	TGTGCCAGCAGCTTGGAGTTTGTAGACAATGAGCAGTTCTTC
TRBV7-8	-	TRBJ2-3	-	CASSRRTASTDTQYF	TGTGCCAGCAGCCGGAGGACGGCTAGCACAGATACGCAGTATTTT
TRBV29-1	-	TRBJ2-1	-	CSVERSGYNEQFF	TGCAGCGTTGAGAGGTCCGGGTACAATGAGCAGTTCTTC
TRBV30	-	TRBJ1-5	-	CAWSTSNQPQHF	TGTGCCTGGAGTACCAGCAATCAGCCCCAGCATTTT
TRBV4-1	-	TRBJ2-1	-	CASSLRDEEMYEQFF	TGCGCCAGCAGCCTCCGGGACGAAGAGATGTATGAGCAGTTCTTC
TRBV7-2	few	TRBJ1-5	-	CASSTSWGADQPQHF	TGTGCCAGCAGCACATCATGGGGGGCGGATCAGCCCCAGCATTTT
TRBV4-2	-	TRBJ2-3	-	CASSQGVASSTDTQYF	TGTGCCAGCAGCCAAGGGGTCGCTTCTAGCACAGATACGCAGTATTTT
TRBV7-3	-	TRBJ1-2	-	CASSLIPGNYGYTF	TGTGCCAGCAGCTTAATTCCAGGGAACTATGGCTACACCTTC
TRBV10-1	-	TRBJ1-5	-	CASSKSNSNQPQHF	TGCGCCAGCAGTAAGTCTAATAGCAATCAGCCCCAGCATTTT
TRBV5-1	-	TRBJ2-1	-	CASSLNRVGGYNEQFF	TGCGCCAGCAGCTTGAATCGCGTGGGAGGCTACAATGAGCAGTTCTTC
TRBV18	-	TRBJ2-3	-	CASSPGPSRDTQYF	TGTGCCAGCTCACCCGGACCCTCCCGGGATACGCAGTATTTT
TRBV19	-	TRBJ1-2	-	CASSINYGYTF	TGTGCCAGTAGTATTAACTATGGCTACACCTTC
TRBV5-1	-	TRBJ1-1	TRBD1	CASSWDRGIGNTEAFF	TGCGCCAGCAGCTGGGACAGGGGGATAGGGAACACTGAAGCTTTCTTT
TRBV18	-	TRBJ2-7	TRBD1	CASSLKRIKQGVYEQYF	TGTGCCAGCTCCCTTAAACGAATCAAACAGGGGGTTTACGAGCAGTACTTC
TRBV5-1	-	TRBJ2-1	TRBD2	CASSLGLADHNEQFF	TGCGCCAGCAGCCTTGGACTAGCGGACCACAATGAGCAGTTCTTC